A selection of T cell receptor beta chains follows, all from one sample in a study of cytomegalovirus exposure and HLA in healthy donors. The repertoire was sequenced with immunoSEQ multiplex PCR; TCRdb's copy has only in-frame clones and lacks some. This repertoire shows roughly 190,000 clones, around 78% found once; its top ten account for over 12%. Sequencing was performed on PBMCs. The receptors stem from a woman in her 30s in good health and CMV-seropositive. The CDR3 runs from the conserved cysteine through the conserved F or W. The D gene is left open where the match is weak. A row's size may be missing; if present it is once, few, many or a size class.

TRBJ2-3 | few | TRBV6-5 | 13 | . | TGTGCCAGCAGTTTCTCCACGGTAGATACGCAGTATTTT | CASSFSTVDTQYF
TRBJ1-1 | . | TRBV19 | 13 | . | TGTGCCAGTCGACTAGTCACTTCCACTGAAGCTTTCTTT | CASRLVTSTEAFF
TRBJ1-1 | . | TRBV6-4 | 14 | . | TGTGCCAGCAGACCCGCGGGGGCAAACACTGAAGCTTTCTTT | CASRPAGANTEAFF
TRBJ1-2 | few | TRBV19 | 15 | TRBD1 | TGTGCCAGTAGTTCACGACAGGGGTGGTTCTATGGCTACACCTTC | CASSSRQGWFYGYTF
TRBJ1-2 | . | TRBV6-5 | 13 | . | TGTGCCAGCAGCCCCAGGGTAGACTATGGCTACACCTTC | CASSPRVDYGYTF
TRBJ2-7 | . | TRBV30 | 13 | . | TGTGCCTGGAGTGGAGATTACTCCTACGAGCAGTACTTC | CAWSGDYSYEQYF
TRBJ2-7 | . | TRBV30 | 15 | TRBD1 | TGTGCCTGGAGAGCAGGGACAGGGAGCCTGGAGGAGCAGTACTTC | CAWRAGTGSLEEQYF
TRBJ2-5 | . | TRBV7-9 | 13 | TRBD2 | TGTGCCAGCAGCTTCGGCCCACGGGGGGACCAGTACTTC | CASSFGPRGDQYF
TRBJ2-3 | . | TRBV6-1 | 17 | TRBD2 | TGTGCCAGCAGTGAAAAACTAGCGGGAGGGCCCACAGATACGCAGTATTTT | CASSEKLAGGPTDTQYF
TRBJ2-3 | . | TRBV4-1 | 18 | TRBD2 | TGCGCCAGCAGCCGGACTAGCGGGCCACGAAAGGAGACAGATACGCAGTATTTT | CASSRTSGPRKETDTQYF
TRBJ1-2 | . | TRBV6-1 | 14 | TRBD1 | TGTGCCAGCAGTGACCCTGGGACAGGGGGTCCCCCAGCCTTC | CASSDPGTGGPPAF
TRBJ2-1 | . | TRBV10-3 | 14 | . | TGTGCCATCATGGAGACGGGTAGAGACAATGAGCAGTTCTTC | CAIMETGRDNEQFF
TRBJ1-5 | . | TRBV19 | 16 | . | TGTGCCAGTAGTATAGGCTCCAGGCAGACCCCTATCCCCCAGCATTTT | CASSIGSRQTPIPQHF
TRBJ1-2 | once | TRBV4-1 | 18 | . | TGCGCCAGCAGCCAATTATTCAGGGTGCTTAGTCGTTTGGATGGCTACACCTTC | CASSQLFRVLSRLDGYTF
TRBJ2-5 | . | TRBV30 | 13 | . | TGTGCCTGGAGTCCGTCCGATCTGCGGACCCAGTACTTC | CAWSPSDLRTQYF